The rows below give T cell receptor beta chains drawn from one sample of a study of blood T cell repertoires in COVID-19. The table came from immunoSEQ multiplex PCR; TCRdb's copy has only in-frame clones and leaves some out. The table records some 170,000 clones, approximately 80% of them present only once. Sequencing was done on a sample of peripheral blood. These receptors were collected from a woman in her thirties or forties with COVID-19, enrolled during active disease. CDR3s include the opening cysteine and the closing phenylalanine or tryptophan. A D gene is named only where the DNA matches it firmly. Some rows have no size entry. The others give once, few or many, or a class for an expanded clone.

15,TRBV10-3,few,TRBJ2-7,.,CAISGGQGSSYEQYF,TGTGCCATCAGTGGAGGGCAGGGGAGCTCCTACGAGCAGTACTTC
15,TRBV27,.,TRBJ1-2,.,CASSFSGRGNYGYTF,TGTGCCAGCAGTTTCTCAGGTCGAGGGAACTATGGCTACACCTTC
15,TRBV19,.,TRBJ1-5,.,CASLTVGASNQPQHF,TGTGCCAGCCTCACTGTGGGGGCCAGCAATCAGCCCCAGCATTTT
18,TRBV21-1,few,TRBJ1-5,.,CASSKVSRQSTRNQPQHF,TGTGCCAGCAGCAAAGTTAGTAGACAGTCCACACGAAATCAGCCCCAGCATTTT
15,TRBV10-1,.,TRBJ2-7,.,CASSDQGTSSYEQYF,TGCGCCAGCAGTGATCAAGGGACTTCGTCCTACGAGCAGTACTTC
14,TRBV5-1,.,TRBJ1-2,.,CASSLQLQDYGYTF,TGCGCCAGCAGCTTGCAGCTCCAGGACTATGGCTACACCTTC
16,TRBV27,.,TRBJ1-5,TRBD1,CASSLFFGQGVQPQHF,TGTGCCAGCAGTTTATTTTTCGGACAGGGGGTCCAGCCCCAGCATTTT
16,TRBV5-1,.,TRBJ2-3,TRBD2,CASSPVGGGLTDTQYF,TGCGCCAGCAGCCCCGTCGGGGGGGGGCTCACAGATACGCAGTATTTT
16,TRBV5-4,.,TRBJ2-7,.,CASSTGTQGRDYEQYF,TGTGCCAGCAGCACCGGGACACAAGGTAGGGACTACGAGCAGTACTTC
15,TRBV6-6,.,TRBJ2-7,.,CASSHPRGTSSEQYF,TGTGCCAGCAGCCACCCCCGCGGGACGAGTTCCGAGCAGTACTTC
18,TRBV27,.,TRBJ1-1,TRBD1,CASSLYGAPGTGRTEAFF,TGTGCCAGCAGTTTATATGGGGCCCCCGGGACAGGGCGAACTGAAGCTTTCTTT
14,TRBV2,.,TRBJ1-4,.,CASKTSGLEEKLFF,TGTGCCAGCAAGACCTCAGGGTTAGAAGAAAAACTGTTTTTT
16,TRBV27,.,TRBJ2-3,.,CASSLSRGTSTDTQYF,TGTGCCAGCAGTTTATCGAGAGGGACAAGCACAGATACGCAGTATTTT
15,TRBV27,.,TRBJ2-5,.,CASSFIRSGGETQYF,TGTGCCAGCAGTTTCATACGTTCAGGAGGGGAGACCCAGTACTTC
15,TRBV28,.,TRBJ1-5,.,CASSPPPSPVGAQHF,TGTGCCAGCAGTCCACCACCTAGCCCCGTCGGGGCCCAGCATTTT
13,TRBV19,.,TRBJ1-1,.,CATLGHWYTEAFF,TGTGCCACCTTGGGACATTGGTACACTGAAGCTTTCTTT
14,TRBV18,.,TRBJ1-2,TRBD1,CASSPDRGVNGYTF,TGTGCCAGCTCACCGGACAGGGGAGTCAATGGCTACACCTTC
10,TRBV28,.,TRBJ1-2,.,CATGTPIPTF,TGTGCCACCGGGACACCCATCCCCACCTTC
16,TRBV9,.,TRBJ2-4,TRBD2,CASSIGTSGKSNIQYF,TGTGCCAGCAGCATCGGGACTAGCGGGAAATCAAACATTCAGTACTTC
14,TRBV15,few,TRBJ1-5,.,CATSREAEMQPQHF,TGTGCCACCAGCAGAGAGGCAGAAATGCAGCCCCAGCATTTT
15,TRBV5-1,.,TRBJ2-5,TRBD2,CASSLAGLAGETQYF,TGCGCCAGCAGCTTGGCGGGACTAGCGGGAGAGACCCAGTACTTC
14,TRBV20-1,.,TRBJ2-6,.,CSASARSGANVLTF,TGCAGTGCTAGTGCCCGCTCTGGGGCCAACGTCCTGACTTTC
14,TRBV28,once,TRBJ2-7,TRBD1,CASRPNRGPYEQYF,TGTGCCAGCAGGCCGAACAGGGGCCCCTACGAGCAGTACTTC
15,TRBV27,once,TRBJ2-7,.,CASSLRGGFAYEQYF,TGTGCCAGCAGTTTAAGGGGGGGGTTTGCCTACGAGCAGTACTTC
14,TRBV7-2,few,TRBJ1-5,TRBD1,CASSSTGGVQPQHF,TGTGCCAGCAGCTCGACAGGGGGAGTTCAGCCCCAGCATTTT
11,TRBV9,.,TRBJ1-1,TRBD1,CASSAGTGTFF,TGTGCCAGCAGCGCGGGGACAGGAACTTTCTTT
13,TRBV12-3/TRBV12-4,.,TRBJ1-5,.,CASTNRAGQPQHF,TGTGCCAGCACCAACAGGGCTGGTCAGCCCCAGCATTTT
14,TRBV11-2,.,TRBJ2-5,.,CASSRAGLPETQYF,TGTGCCAGCAGCCGGGCAGGGCTACCTGAGACCCAGTACTTC
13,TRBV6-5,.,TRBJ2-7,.,CASKRGEGYEQYF,TGTGCCTCGAAAAGGGGGGAGGGGTACGAGCAGTACTTC
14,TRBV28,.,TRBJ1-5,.,CASEKKGAVQPQHF,TGTGCCAGCGAGAAGAAAGGGGCGGTTCAGCCCCAGCATTTT
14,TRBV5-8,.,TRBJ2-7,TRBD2,CASSFSGRAYEQYF,TGTGCCAGCAGCTTTAGCGGGAGGGCCTACGAGCAGTACTTC
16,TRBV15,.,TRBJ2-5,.,CATSRDIKGVQETQYF,TGTGCCACCAGCAGAGACATCAAGGGGGTGCAAGAGACCCAGTACTTC
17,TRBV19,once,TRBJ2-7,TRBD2,CASSTLLWGGSSYEQYF,TGTGCCAGTAGTACCCTCTTGTGGGGGGGGTCTTCCTACGAGCAGTACTTC
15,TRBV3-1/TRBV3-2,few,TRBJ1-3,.,CASSYDGYSGNTIYF,TGTGCCAGCAGCTATGACGGGTACTCTGGAAACACCATATATTTT
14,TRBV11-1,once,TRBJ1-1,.,CASSFDRLNTEAFF,TGTGCCAGCAGCTTTGACAGGCTGAACACTGAAGCTTTCTTT
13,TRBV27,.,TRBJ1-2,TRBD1,CASGTGERYGYTF,TGTGCCAGCGGCACAGGGGAGAGGTATGGCTACACCTTC
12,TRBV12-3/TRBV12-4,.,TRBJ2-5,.,CASSFGEETQYF,TGTGCCAGCAGTTTTGGGGAGGAGACCCAGTACTTC
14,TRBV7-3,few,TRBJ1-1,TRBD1,CASSLIGTGAEAFF,TGTGCCAGCAGCTTAATTGGGACAGGAGCTGAAGCTTTCTTT
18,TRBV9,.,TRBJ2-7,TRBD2,CASIAPRTSDQKAQEQYF,TGTGCCAGCATCGCCCCCCGGACTAGCGATCAAAAGGCGCAGGAGCAGTACTTC
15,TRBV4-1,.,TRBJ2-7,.,CASSRIQAEQYEQYF,TGCGCCAGCAGCCGGATACAGGCAGAACAATACGAGCAGTACTTC